The clone carrying this T cell receptor beta chain was counted a single time. What it binds is not known. This sample is drawn from a study of spatial heterogeneity in lung cancer. Study-wide results and limits: Blood showed ubiquitous tumor TCRs more often at resection than at routine follow-up.

Germline CDR1 is SGHTA and CDR2 is FQGTGA. V shed 0 bases and J shed 1 base, with 10 bases lying between them. The CDR3 extends over 15 amino acids. The library protocol tagged each TCR cDNA with a unique molecular identifier. TCRdb itself ran the 5' RACE reads through MiXCR, one entry per CDR3 protein. The sample has roughly 50,000 distinct CDR3 sequences; 6.5% to 8% are singletons. Time point: sample taken at primary tumor resection. In each case, whole RNA from tumor, nontumor lung or frozen PBMC was sequenced unsorted. The donors comprised 60 to 80 untreated early-stage non-small cell lung cancer patients.

V gene TRBV7-3 combines with J gene TRBJ2-7; no reliable D call. Material: PBMCs, obtained at surgery. This clonotype originated in a female donor with early-stage non-small cell lung cancer. The CDR3 region is CASSLTRGESYEQYF. DNA of the CDR3: TGTGCCAGCAGCTTAACGCGCGGCGAGTCCTACGAGCAGTACTTC.